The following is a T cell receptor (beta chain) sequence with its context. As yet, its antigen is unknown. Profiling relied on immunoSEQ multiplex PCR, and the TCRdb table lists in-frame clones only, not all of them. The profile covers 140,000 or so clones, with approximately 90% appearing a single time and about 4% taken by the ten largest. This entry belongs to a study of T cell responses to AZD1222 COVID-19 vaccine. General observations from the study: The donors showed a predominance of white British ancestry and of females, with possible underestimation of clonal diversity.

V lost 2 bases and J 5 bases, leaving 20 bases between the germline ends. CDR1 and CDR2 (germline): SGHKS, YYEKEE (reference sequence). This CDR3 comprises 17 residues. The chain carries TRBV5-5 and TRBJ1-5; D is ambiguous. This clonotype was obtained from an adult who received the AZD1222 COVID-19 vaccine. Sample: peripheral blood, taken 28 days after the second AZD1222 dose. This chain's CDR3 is CASSFEVVRIGDQPQHF. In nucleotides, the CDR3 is TGTGCCAGCAGCTTCGAAGTTGTGCGGATAGGAGATCAGCCCCAGCATTTT.